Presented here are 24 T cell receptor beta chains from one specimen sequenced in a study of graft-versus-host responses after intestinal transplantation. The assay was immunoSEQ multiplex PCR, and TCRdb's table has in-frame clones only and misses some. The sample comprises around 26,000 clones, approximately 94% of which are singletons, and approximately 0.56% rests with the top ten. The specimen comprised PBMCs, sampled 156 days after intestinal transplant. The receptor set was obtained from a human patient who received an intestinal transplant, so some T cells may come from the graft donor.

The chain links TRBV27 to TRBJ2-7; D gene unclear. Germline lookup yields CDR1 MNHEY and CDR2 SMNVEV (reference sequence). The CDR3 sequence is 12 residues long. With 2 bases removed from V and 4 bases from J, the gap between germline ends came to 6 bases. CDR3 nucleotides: TGTGCCAGCAGTTTAAATGGGTACGAGCAGTACTTC. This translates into CASSLNGYEQYF.

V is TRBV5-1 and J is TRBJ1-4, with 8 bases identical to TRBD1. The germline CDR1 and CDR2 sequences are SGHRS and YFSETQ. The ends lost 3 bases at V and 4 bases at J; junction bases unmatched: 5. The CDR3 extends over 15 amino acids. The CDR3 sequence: CASSWHRGYNEKLFF. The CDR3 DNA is TGCGCCAGCAGCTGGCACAGGGGGTATAATGAAAAACTGTTTTTT. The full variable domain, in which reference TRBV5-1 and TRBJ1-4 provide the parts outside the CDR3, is KAGVTQTPRYLIKTRGQQVTLSCSPISGHRSVSWYQQTPGQGLQFLFEYFSETQRNKGNFPGRFSGRQFSNSRSEMNVSTLELGDSALYLCASSWHRGYNEKLFFGSGTQLSVL.

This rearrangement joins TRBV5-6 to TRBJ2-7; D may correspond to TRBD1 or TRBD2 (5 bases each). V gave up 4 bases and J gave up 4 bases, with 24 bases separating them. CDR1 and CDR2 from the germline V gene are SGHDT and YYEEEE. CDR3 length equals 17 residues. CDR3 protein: CASSPGDPRIERYEQYF. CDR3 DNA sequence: TGTGCCAGCAGCCCCGGGGACCCGCGAATCGAGAGGTACGAGCAGTACTTC.

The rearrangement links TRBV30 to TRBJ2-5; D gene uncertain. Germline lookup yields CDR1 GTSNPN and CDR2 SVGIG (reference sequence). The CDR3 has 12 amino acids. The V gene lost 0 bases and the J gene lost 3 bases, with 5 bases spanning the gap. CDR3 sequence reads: CAWSVGEETQYF. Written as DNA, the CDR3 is TGTGCCTGGAGTGTTGGGGAAGAGACCCAGTACTTC.

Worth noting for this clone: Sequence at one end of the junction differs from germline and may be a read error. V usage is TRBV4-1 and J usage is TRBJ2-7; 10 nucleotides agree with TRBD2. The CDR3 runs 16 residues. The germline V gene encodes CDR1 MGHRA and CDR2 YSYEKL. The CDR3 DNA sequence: TGTGCCAGCAGCCAAGATTGGACTAGCGGAGGGTACGAGCAGTACTTC. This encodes CASSQDWTSGGYEQYF.

CDR3 in amino acids: CASSFRGRALNQYF. CDR3 nucleotides: TGTGCCAGCAGCTTTCGCGGGAGGGCCTTGAACCAGTACTTC. The chain has TRBV11-2 and TRBJ2-5; TRBD2 aligns across 9 bases. Germline lookup yields CDR1 SGHAT and CDR2 FQNNGV. Trimming removed 3 bases from V and 10 bases from J; junction bases left unmatched: 9. CDR3 size: 14 residues.

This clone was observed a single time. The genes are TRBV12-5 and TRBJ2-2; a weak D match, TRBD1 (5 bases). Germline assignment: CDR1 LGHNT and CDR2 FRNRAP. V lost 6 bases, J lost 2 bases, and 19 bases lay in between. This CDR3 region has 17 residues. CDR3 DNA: TGTGCTAGTGGCGTACGGCCCCGTGACAGTAACACCGGGGAGCTGTTTTTT. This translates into CASGVRPRDSNTGELFF.

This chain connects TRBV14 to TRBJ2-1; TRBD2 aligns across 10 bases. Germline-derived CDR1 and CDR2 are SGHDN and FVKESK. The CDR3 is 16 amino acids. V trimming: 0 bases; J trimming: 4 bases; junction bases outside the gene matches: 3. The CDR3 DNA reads TGTGCCAGCAGCCAAGATGAACTAGCGGGATACAATGAGCAGTTCTTC. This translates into CASSQDELAGYNEQFF.

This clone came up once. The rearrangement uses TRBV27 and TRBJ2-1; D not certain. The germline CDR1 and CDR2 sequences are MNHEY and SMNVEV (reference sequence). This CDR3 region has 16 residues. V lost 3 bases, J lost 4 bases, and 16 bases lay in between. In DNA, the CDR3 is TGTGCCAGCAGTTTTTCTTGGGTTACCTCATACAATGAGCAGTTCTTC. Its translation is CASSFSWVTSYNEQFF.

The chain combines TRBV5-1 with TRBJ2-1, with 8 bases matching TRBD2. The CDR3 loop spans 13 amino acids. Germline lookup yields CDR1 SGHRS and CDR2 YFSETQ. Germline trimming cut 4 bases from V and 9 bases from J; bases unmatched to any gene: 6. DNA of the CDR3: TGCGCCAGCAGCCCGGGGGGGGTTGCTGAGCAGTTCTTC. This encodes CASSPGGVAEQFF. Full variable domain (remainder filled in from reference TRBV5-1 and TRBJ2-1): KAGVTQTPRYLIKTRGQQVTLSCSPISGHRSVSWYQQTPGQGLQFLFEYFSETQRNKGNFPGRFSGRQFSNSRSEMNVSTLELGDSALYLCASSPGGVAEQFFGPGTRLTVL.

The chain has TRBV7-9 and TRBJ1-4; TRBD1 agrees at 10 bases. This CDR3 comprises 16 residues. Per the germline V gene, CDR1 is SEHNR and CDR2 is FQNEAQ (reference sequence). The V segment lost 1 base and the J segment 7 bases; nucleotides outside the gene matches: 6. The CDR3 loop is CASSLGRTGGSEKLFF. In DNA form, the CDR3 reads TGTGCCAGCAGCTTAGGACGGACAGGGGGAAGTGAAAAACTGTTTTTT.

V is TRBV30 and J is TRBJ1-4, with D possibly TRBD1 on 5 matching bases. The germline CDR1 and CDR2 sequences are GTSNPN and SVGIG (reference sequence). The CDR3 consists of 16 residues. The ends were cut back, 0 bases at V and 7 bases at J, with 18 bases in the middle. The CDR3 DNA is TGTGCCTGGAGTGTAAAAAGGGGCGCATCGGGTGAAAAACTGTTTTTT. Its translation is CAWSVKRGASGEKLFF.

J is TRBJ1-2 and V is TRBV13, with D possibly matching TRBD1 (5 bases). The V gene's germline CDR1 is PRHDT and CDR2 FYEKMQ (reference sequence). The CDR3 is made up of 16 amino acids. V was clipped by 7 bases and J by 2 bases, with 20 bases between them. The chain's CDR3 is CASTLRHPGLNYGYTF. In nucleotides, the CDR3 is TGTGCCAGCACCCTAAGACACCCGGGGCTCAACTATGGCTACACCTTC.

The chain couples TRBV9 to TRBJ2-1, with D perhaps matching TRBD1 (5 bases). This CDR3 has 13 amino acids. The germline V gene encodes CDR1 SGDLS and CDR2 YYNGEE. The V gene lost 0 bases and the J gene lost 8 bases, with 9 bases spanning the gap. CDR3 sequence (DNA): TGTGCCAGCAGCGTAGCAGGGTATGATGAGCAGTTCTTC. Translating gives CASSVAGYDEQFF.

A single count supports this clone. This CDR3 reads CASSLGTSSYEQYF. CDR3 DNA: TGTGCCAGCAGCTTAGGGACGTCCTCCTACGAGCAGTACTTC. V usage is TRBV11-2 and J usage is TRBJ2-7, with D hard to call. The CDR3 totals 14 residues. Germline values: CDR1 SGHAT, CDR2 FQNNGV. V gave up 1 base and J gave up 0 bases, with 7 bases separating them.

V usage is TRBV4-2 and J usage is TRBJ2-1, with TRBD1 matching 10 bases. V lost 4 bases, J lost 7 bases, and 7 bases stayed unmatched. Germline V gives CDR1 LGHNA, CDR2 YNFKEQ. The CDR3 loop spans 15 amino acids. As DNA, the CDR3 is TGTGCCAGCAGCCTTGGACAGGGGGTAGTGAATGAGCAGTTCTTC. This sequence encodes CASSLGQGVVNEQFF.

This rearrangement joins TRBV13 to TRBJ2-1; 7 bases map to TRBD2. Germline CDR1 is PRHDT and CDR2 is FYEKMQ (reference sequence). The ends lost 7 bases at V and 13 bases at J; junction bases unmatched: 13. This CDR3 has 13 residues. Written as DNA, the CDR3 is TGTGCCAGCACTCTAAGGACCGGACTAGAACAGTTCTTC. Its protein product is CASTLRTGLEQFF.

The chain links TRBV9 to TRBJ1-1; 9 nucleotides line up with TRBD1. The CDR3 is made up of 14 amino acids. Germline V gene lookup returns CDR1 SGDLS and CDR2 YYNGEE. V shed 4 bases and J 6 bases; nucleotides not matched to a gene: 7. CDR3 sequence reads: CASSKQGAPAEAFF. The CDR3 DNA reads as TGTGCCAGCAGCAAACAGGGGGCTCCGGCTGAAGCTTTCTTT.

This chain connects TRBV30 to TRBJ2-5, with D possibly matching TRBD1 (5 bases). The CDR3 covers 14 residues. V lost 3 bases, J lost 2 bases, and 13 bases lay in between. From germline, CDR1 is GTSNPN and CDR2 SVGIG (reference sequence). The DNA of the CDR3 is TGTGCCTGGAGCCGGACACTCCCACAAGAGACCCAGTACTTC. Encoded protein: CAWSRTLPQETQYF.

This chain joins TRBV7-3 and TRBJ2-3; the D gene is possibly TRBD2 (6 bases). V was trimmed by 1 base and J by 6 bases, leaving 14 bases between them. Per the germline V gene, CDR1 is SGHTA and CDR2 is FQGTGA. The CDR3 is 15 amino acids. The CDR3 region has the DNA TGTGCCAGCAGCTTAAGCGGGGTTGTGCACGATACGCAGTATTTT. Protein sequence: CASSLSGVVHDTQYF.

CDR3 DNA sequence: TGTGCCAGTAGTATGAGGCCCCTGAACACCGGGGAGCTGTTTTTT. This translates into CASSMRPLNTGELFF. V and J are TRBV19 and TRBJ2-2; no firm D call. The germline V gene has CDR1 LNHDA and CDR2 SQIVND (reference sequence). This CDR3 region has 15 residues. Trimming left V 3 bases short and J 1 base short, with 9 bases between.

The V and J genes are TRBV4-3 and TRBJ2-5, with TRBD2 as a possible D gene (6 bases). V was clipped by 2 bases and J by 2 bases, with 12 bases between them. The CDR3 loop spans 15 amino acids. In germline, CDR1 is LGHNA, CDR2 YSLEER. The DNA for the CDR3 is TGCGCCAGCAGCCAATCTCGGGGGACGCAAGAGACCCAGTACTTC. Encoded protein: CASSQSRGTQETQYF.

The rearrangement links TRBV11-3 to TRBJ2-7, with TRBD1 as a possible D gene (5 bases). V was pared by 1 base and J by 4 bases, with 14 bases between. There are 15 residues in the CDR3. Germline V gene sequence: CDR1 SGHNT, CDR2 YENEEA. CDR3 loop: CASSLAETARYEQYF. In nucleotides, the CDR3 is TGTGCCAGCAGCTTAGCCGAGACAGCCAGATACGAGCAGTACTTC.

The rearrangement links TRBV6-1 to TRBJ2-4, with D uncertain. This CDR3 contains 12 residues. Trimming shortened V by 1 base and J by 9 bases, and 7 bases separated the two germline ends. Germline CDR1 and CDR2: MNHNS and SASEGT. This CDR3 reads CASSEGLAIQYF. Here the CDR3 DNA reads TGTGCCAGCAGTGAAGGCTTGGCCATTCAGTACTTC.